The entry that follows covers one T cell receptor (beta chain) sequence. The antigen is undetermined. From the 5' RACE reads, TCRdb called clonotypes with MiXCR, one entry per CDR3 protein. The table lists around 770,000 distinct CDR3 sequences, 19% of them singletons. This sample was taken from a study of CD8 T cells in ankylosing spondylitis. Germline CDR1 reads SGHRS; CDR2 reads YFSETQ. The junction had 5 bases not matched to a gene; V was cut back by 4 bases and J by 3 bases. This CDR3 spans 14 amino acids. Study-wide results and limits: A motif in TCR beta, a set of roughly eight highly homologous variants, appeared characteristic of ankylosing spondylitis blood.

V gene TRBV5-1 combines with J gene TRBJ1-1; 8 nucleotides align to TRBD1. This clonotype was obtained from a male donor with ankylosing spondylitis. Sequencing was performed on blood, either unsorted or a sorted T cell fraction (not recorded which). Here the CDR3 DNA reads TGCGCCAGCAGCACGACAGGGGTAGACACTGAAGCTTTCTTT. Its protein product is CASSTTGVDTEAFF.